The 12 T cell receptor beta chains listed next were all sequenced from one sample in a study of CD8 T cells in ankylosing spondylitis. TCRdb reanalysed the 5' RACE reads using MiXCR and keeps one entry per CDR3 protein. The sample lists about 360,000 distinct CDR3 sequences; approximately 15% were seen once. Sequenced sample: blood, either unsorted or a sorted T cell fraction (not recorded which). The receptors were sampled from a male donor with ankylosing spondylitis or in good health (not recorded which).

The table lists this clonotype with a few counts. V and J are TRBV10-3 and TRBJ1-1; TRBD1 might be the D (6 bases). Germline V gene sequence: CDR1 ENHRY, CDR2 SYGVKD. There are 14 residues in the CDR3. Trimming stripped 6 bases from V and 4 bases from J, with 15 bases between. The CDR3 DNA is TGTGCCATCAGCGGGCCGGGGGCGTCCACTGAAGCTTTCTTT. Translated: CAISGPGASTEAFF.

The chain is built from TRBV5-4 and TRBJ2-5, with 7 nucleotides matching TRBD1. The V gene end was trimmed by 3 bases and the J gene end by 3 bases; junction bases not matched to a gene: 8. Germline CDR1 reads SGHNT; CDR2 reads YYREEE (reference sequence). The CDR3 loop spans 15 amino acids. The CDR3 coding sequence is TGTGCCAGCAGCTCACCCGGGACAGTTAAAGAGACCCAGTACTTC. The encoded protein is CASSSPGTVKETQYF.

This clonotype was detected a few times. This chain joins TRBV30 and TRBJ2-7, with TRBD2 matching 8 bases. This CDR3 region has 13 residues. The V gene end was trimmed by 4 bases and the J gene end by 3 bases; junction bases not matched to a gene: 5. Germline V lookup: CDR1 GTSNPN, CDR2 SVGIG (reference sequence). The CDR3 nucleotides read TGTGCCTGGACTAGCGGGTTGGTCTACGAGCAGTACTTC. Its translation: CAWTSGLVYEQYF.

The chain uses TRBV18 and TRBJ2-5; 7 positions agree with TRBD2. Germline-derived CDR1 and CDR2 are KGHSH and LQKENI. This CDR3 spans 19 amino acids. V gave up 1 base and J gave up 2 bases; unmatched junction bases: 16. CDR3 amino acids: CASSPLRSGVGTGQETQYF. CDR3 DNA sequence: TGTGCCAGCTCACCACTCCGGAGCGGGGTCGGGACGGGACAAGAGACCCAGTACTTC.

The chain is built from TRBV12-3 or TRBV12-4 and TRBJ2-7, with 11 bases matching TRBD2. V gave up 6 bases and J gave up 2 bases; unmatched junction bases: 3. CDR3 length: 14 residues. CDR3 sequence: CASSSTSGAYEQYF. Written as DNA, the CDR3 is TGTGCCAGCAGCTCGACTAGCGGGGCCTACGAGCAGTACTTC.

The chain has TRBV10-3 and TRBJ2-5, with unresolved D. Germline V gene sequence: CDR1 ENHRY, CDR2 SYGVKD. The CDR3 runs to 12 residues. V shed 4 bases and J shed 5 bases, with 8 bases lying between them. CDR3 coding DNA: TGTGCCATCAGTGTGAAAGGGGAGACCCAGTACTTC. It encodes CAISVKGETQYF.

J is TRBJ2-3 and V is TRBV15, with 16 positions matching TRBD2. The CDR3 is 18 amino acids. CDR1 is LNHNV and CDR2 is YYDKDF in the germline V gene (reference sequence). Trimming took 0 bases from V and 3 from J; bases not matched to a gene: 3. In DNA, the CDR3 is TGTGCCACCAGCAGAGAGGGACTAGCGGGAGGGGGAACAGATACGCAGTATTTT. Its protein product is CATSREGLAGGGTDTQYF. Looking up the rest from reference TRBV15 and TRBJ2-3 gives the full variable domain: DAMVIQNPRYQVTQFGKPVTLSCSQTLNHNVMYWYQQKSSQAPKLLFHYYDKDFNNEADTPDNFQSRRPNTSFCFLDIRSPGLGDTAMYLCATSREGLAGGGTDTQYFGPGTRLTVL.

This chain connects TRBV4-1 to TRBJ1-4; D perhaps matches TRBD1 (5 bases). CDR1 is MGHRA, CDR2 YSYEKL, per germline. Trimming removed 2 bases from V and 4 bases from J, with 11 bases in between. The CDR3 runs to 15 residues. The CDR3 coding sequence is TGCGCCAGCAGCCAAAGAGGGGCAGTTAATGAAAAACTGTTTTTT. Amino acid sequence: CASSQRGAVNEKLFF.

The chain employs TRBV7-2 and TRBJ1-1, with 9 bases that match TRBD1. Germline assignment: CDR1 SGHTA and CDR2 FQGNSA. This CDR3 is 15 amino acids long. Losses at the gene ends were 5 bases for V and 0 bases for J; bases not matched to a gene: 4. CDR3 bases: TGTGCCAGCAGCCCCCGGGACAGGGTGAACACTGAAGCTTTCTTT. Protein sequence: CASSPRDRVNTEAFF.

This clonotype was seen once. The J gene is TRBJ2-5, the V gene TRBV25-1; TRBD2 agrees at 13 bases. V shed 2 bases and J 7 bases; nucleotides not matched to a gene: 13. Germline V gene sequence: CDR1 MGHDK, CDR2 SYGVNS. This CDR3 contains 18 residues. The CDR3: CASSERRLAGGPRWTQYF. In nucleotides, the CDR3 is TGTGCCAGCAGTGAACGGAGACTAGCGGGGGGCCCTCGATGGACCCAGTACTTC.

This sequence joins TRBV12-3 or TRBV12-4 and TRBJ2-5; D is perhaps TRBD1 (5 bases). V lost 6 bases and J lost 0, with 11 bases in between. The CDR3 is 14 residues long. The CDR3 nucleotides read TGTGCCAGCAGCCTGACAGTGTACCAAGAGACCCAGTACTTC. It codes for CASSLTVYQETQYF.

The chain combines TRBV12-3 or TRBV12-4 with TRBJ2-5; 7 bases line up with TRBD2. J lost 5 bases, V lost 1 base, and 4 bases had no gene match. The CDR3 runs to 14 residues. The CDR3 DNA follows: TGTGCCAGCAGTTTAGGCGGGAGCGCGGAGACCCAGTACTTC. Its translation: CASSLGGSAETQYF.